These 15 T cell receptor beta chains came from one sample sequenced in a study of pediatric ulcerative colitis. Sequencing used immunoSEQ multiplex PCR; TCRdb keeps in-frame clones, though not all of them. The table lists tens of thousands of clones, 70% to 90% of them singletons. Specimen: blood. These receptors were obtained from a girl between 10 and 17 years old with moderate ulcerative colitis.

The chain uses TRBV27 and TRBJ2-5, with 16 bases identical to TRBD2. Trimming took 5 bases from V and 5 from J; bases not matched to a gene: 8. Germline V gives CDR1 MNHEY, CDR2 SMNVEV (reference sequence). The CDR3 contains 17 residues. The CDR3 loop is CASSTLGLAGGGETQYF. The DNA of the CDR3 is TGTGCCAGCAGTACCCTGGGACTAGCGGGAGGGGGCGAGACCCAGTACTTC.

This rearrangement joins TRBV6-1 to TRBJ1-1; TRBD1 matches 7 bases. Unmatched junction bases numbered 5, after V lost 3 bases and J lost 1 base. The CDR3 runs 15 residues. Germline V gene lookup returns CDR1 MNHNS and CDR2 SASEGT. CDR3 nucleotide sequence: TGTGCCAGCAGTGATTTTAACAGGGGGAACACTGAAGCTTTCTTT. It specifies CASSDFNRGNTEAFF.

The V gene is TRBV4-1, the J gene TRBJ1-5; D call uncertain. V lost 2 bases to trimming and J lost 3 bases, with 11 bases between them. The CDR3 is made up of 15 amino acids. Germline V gene sequence: CDR1 MGHRA, CDR2 YSYEKL. Here the CDR3 reads CASSQSIRSNQPQHF. The CDR3 DNA reads as TGCGCCAGCAGCCAATCAATCAGATCCAATCAGCCCCAGCATTTT.

The rearrangement uses TRBV5-6 and TRBJ1-2, with D possibly being TRBD1 (5 bases). CDR1 is SGHDT, CDR2 YYEEEE, per germline. V lost 1 base, J lost 8 bases, and 12 bases lay in between. This CDR3 comprises 13 residues. CDR3 sequence reads: CASSLFPRDGYTF. The DNA of the CDR3 is TGTGCCAGCAGCTTGTTCCCCCGGGACGGCTACACCTTC.

This sequence joins TRBV5-6 and TRBJ2-7; D tentatively reads TRBD1 or TRBD2 (6 bases each). The V end was cut by 2 bases, the J end by 2 bases, with 23 bases between. The CDR3 has 18 residues. Germline V lookup: CDR1 SGHDT, CDR2 YYEEEE. This CDR3 is CASSFLGRGGPLAYEQYF. The CDR3 DNA follows: TGTGCCAGCAGCTTCCTCGGCAGGGGAGGCCCACTGGCCTACGAGCAGTACTTC. Combining the CDR3 with reference TRBV5-6 and TRBJ2-7 gives the whole variable domain DAGVTQSPTHLIKTRGQQVTLRCSPKSGHDTVSWYQQALGQGPQFIFQYYEEEERQRGNFPDRFSGHQFPNYSSELNVNALLLGDSALYLCASSFLGRGGPLAYEQYFGPGTRLTVT.

V and J are TRBV2 and TRBJ2-1; D not certain. Germline CDR1 SNHLY, CDR2 FYNNEI. V lost 7 bases to trimming and J lost 10 bases, with 11 bases between them. The length of the CDR3 is 11 residues. The CDR3 loop is CASMRENEQFF. The CDR3 nucleotides are TGTGCCAGCATGAGAGAGAACGAGCAGTTCTTC.

The CDR3, as DNA: TGTGCCACCAGGGGGACGGCAGGAGTCTGGGAGACCCAGTACTTC. Protein sequence: CATRGTAGVWETQYF. This chain connects TRBV6-1 to TRBJ2-5; 7 positions match TRBD1. Germline V gene lookup returns CDR1 MNHNS and CDR2 SASEGT. The V gene end was trimmed by 10 bases and the J gene end by 5 bases; junction bases not matched to a gene: 16. This CDR3 has 15 residues.

The chain carries TRBV4-1 and TRBJ1-2; no definite D call. The germline V gene has CDR1 MGHRA and CDR2 YSYEKL. Trimming pared 1 base from V and 0 bases from J, leaving 21 bases between. CDR3 length: 19 amino acids. Here the CDR3 reads CASSQAEGWEGASNYGYTF. The CDR3, as DNA: TGCGCCAGCAGCCAAGCGGAAGGATGGGAGGGCGCCTCTAACTATGGCTACACCTTC.

In nucleotides, the CDR3 is TGTGCCAGCAGTTACGTCTGGACCCAAGTTCCCTACGAGCAGTACTTC. Its translation is CASSYVWTQVPYEQYF. The rearrangement links TRBV6-5 to TRBJ2-7; D not certain. The V end was cut by 2 bases, the J end by 2 bases, with 16 bases between. Germline V gene lookup returns CDR1 MNHEY and CDR2 SVGAGI. CDR3 length equals 16 residues.

This chain connects TRBV4-1 to TRBJ1-1; 10 nucleotides match TRBD1. V trimming: 7 bases; J trimming: 5 bases; junction bases outside the gene matches: 7. There are 14 residues in the CDR3. Germline V gives CDR1 MGHRA, CDR2 YSYEKL. The DNA for the CDR3 is TGCGCCAGCACCGTGACAGGGGGCAGGACTGAAGCTTTCTTT. Translation gives CASTVTGGRTEAFF.

The chain has TRBV5-1 and TRBJ2-3; 7 bases are shared with TRBD2. The J segment lost 0 bases and the V segment lost 0 bases, leaving 7 bases of the junction unmatched. In germline, CDR1 is SGHRS, CDR2 YFSETQ. This CDR3 spans 17 amino acids. CDR3 protein: CASSLGMSGMSTDTQYF. The CDR3 DNA is TGCGCCAGCAGCTTGGGAATGAGCGGGATGAGCACAGATACGCAGTATTTT.

This sequence joins TRBV7-9 and TRBJ2-7; a weak D match, TRBD2 (5 bases). CDR1 is SEHNR, CDR2 FQNEAQ, per germline (reference sequence). Trimming took off 5 bases at V and 4 bases at J, with 9 bases between the two ends. The CDR3 loop spans 12 amino acids. CDR3 residues: CASSPEGYEQYF. Here the CDR3 DNA reads TGTGCCAGCAGCCCCGAGGGTTACGAGCAGTACTTC.

The rearrangement joins TRBV9 to TRBJ2-1; D is unresolved. The CDR3 is made up of 15 amino acids. Germline CDR1 is SGDLS and CDR2 is YYNGEE. Trimming cost V 4 bases and J 1 base, with 12 bases left between them. This CDR3 is CASSNGPRSYNEQFF. The CDR3 DNA reads TGTGCCAGCAGCAATGGGCCCAGATCCTACAATGAGCAGTTCTTC.

The genes are TRBV2 and TRBJ1-1; D not certain. The V gene's germline CDR1 is SNHLY and CDR2 FYNNEI. Trimming cost V 8 bases and J 0 bases, with 10 bases left between them. The CDR3 spans 13 residues. The CDR3: CASGREMNTEAFF. CDR3 coding DNA: TGTGCCAGCGGCAGAGAGATGAACACTGAAGCTTTCTTT.

This clone was seen a few times. The chain has TRBV10-2 and TRBJ1-2; perhaps TRBD1 as D (5 bases). V lost 0 bases to trimming and J lost 5 bases, with 10 bases between them. Germline assignment: CDR1 WSHSY and CDR2 SAAADI. This CDR3 has 14 amino acids. CDR3: CASSESAEGYGYTF. The CDR3 DNA reads as TGCGCCAGCAGTGAGTCGGCAGAGGGGTATGGCTACACCTTC.